Detailed here is one TCR beta chain. The antigen is undetermined. The sample belongs to a study of cytotoxic CD8 clonotypes in ibrutinib-treated CLL. Study information: Following treatment for a median roughly 13 months, range 6 to 36, response samples were then taken.

Points from the study as a whole: Clonality increased at ibrutinib response, then returned toward baseline at progression.

Data came from immunoSEQ multiplex PCR; TCRdb stores just in-frame clones and leaves some out. Of some 310,000 clones listed, about 80% were seen once; the top ten hold over 6.5%. V shed 0 bases and J shed 3 bases, with 9 bases lying between them. From germline, CDR1 is SEHNR and CDR2 FQNEAQ (reference sequence). This CDR3 contains 15 residues. The TCR sequence derives from a human donor with chronic lymphocytic leukemia. The J gene is TRBJ2-1, the V gene TRBV7-9, with D unclear. The sample here was PBMCs, taken before ibrutinib treatment. CDR3 region: CASSLADGFYNEQFF. For the CDR3, the DNA is TGTGCCAGCAGCTTAGCGGACGGTTTCTACAATGAGCAGTTCTTC.